These 23 T cell receptor beta chains came from one sample sequenced in a study of T cell responses to AZD1222 COVID-19 vaccine. This table comes from immunoSEQ multiplex PCR, and its TCRdb copy is limited to in-frame clones, with some not included. The sample has more than 250,000 clones, 85% to 95% seen once. Sequencing was performed on peripheral blood, taken on day 0 of AZD1222 vaccination. These receptors originate from an adult in good health.

The chain couples TRBV4-2 to TRBJ1-1; maybe TRBD1 (5 bases). The CDR3 is made up of 13 amino acids. Germline V gives CDR1 LGHNA, CDR2 YNFKEQ. V was clipped by 0 bases and J by 5 bases, with 7 bases between them. The CDR3 nucleotides read TGTGCCAGCAGCCAAGACGGGGGGACTGAAGCTTTCTTT. Its protein product is CASSQDGGTEAFF.

V gene TRBV28 combines with J gene TRBJ1-5; possible D gene TRBD1, 5 bases. V gave up 2 bases and J gave up 2 bases, with 10 bases separating them. In germline, CDR1 is MDHEN, CDR2 SYDVKM. The CDR3 runs 15 residues. CDR3 DNA: TGTGCCAGCAGTTTAAAGGGGTTTCGCAATCAGCCCCAGCATTTT. The encoded protein is CASSLKGFRNQPQHF.

The chain joins TRBV15 to TRBJ2-3; D is unclear. This CDR3 has 13 residues. Trimming removed 0 bases at V and 2 bases at J, with 3 bases between. Germline V gene lookup returns CDR1 LNHNV and CDR2 YYDKDF (reference sequence). The CDR3 DNA reads as TGTGCCACCAGCAGAGATCTCACAGATACGCAGTATTTT. This gives the protein CATSRDLTDTQYF.

This sequence joins TRBV9 and TRBJ1-2; D remains ambiguous. This CDR3 contains 11 residues. Germline CDR1 SGDLS, CDR2 YYNGEE. Between the trimmed V and J ends, which lost 9 bases and 6 bases, there was a span of 12 bases. CDR3 nucleotide sequence: TGTGCCACATGCAGGAGAGATGGCTACACCTTC. Encoded protein: CATCRRDGYTF.

The chain is built from TRBV19 and TRBJ1-1; D is possibly TRBD1 (5 bases). This CDR3 region has 13 residues. Per the germline V gene, CDR1 is LNHDA and CDR2 is SQIVND (reference sequence). V lost 7 bases and J lost 5, with 14 bases in between. The CDR3 DNA reads as TGTGCCAGTACCGCGGGGCAGTTTACTGAAGCTTTCTTT. Residues: CASTAGQFTEAFF.

V is TRBV3-1 (or the pseudogene TRBV3-2) and J is TRBJ2-2, with a possible D match to TRBD1 (6 bases). This CDR3 has 14 amino acids. Germline V lookup: CDR1 LGHDT, CDR2 YNNKEL (reference sequence). V gave up 4 bases and J gave up 7 bases, with 13 bases separating them. CDR3 residues: CASSPTRGIGELFF. CDR3 coding DNA: TGTGCCAGCAGCCCGACCAGGGGAATCGGGGAGCTGTTTTTT.

The chain carries TRBV29-1 and TRBJ2-1, with a weak D call TRBD1 (6 bases). The germline CDR1 and CDR2 sequences are SQVTM and ANQGSEA. The CDR3 spans 14 residues. V gave up 3 bases and J gave up 1 base, with 10 bases separating them. The CDR3 loop is CSVDQGWSYNEQFF. The CDR3 DNA reads TGCAGCGTTGACCAGGGGTGGTCCTACAATGAGCAGTTCTTC.

The genes are TRBV28 and TRBJ1-6; D call uncertain. V gave up 6 bases and J gave up 7 bases, with 10 bases separating them. In germline, CDR1 is MDHEN, CDR2 SYDVKM. The CDR3 is 13 amino acids. The CDR3 nucleotides read TGTGCCAGCAGCCGAGACGAAAATTCACCCCTCCACTTT. Protein sequence: CASSRDENSPLHF.

The rearrangement uses TRBV19 and TRBJ1-2; D gene unclear. Trimming left V 10 bases short and J 4 bases short, with 13 bases between. Germline lookup yields CDR1 LNHDA and CDR2 SQIVND (reference sequence). The CDR3 covers 12 residues. This chain's CDR3 is CATRGRAYGYTF. Written as DNA, the CDR3 is TGTGCCACCCGAGGACGGGCCTATGGCTACACCTTC.

The chain employs TRBV9 and TRBJ1-2; maybe TRBD1 (6 bases). This CDR3 spans 16 amino acids. Trimming took 0 bases from V and 4 from J, leaving 16 bases between them. Germline-derived CDR1 and CDR2 are SGDLS and YYNGEE. CDR3 bases: TGTGCCAGCAGCGTAGATGCGGGGGCGGACTTCTATGGCTACACCTTC. This codes for CASSVDAGADFYGYTF.

The chain employs TRBV5-1 and TRBJ2-1; tentative D call: TRBD2 (6 bases). This CDR3 spans 16 amino acids. The V end lost 2 bases, the J end lost 0 bases, and 12 bases lay between the germline ends. Per the germline V gene, CDR1 is SGHRS and CDR2 is YFSETQ. CDR3 loop: CASSLSGSSSYNEQFF. CDR3 coding DNA: TGCGCCAGCAGCTTAAGCGGGTCAAGCTCCTACAATGAGCAGTTCTTC.

V gene TRBV2 combines with J gene TRBJ1-5; the D gene is possibly TRBD1 (6 bases). V lost 3 bases and J lost 5, with 11 bases in between. This CDR3 region has 14 residues. Germline V gene lookup returns CDR1 SNHLY and CDR2 FYNNEI. The CDR3, as DNA: TGTGCCAGCAGTGATTCTAACAGGGATCAGCCCCAGCATTTT. Protein: CASSDSNRDQPQHF.

This chain links TRBV9 with TRBJ2-1; D possibly matches TRBD1 or TRBD2 (5 bases each). The CDR3 has 16 amino acids. CDR1 and CDR2 (germline): SGDLS, YYNGEE. The germline V and J ends were trimmed by 0 bases and 4 bases, with 14 bases remaining between them. The CDR3 reads CASSVVGTPKYNEQFF. The CDR3 DNA reads as TGTGCCAGCAGCGTAGTTGGGACCCCAAAATACAATGAGCAGTTCTTC.

This rearrangement joins TRBV5-1 to TRBJ1-1; no firm D call. The length of the CDR3 is 13 residues. The germline gives CDR1 SGHRS, CDR2 YFSETQ. V lost 1 base, J lost 1 base, and 5 bases lay in between. CDR3 amino acids: CASSLNPNTEAFF. In nucleotides, the CDR3 is TGCGCCAGCAGCTTGAACCCGAACACTGAAGCTTTCTTT.

The CDR3 sequence is CASSQALYDSPLHF. For the CDR3, the DNA is TGTGCCAGCAGCCAGGCCCTATATGATTCACCCCTCCACTTT. The V call is TRBV3-1 (or the pseudogene TRBV3-2), the J call TRBJ1-6; D gene uncertain. The CDR3 spans 14 residues. V lost 3 bases and J 8 bases, leaving 11 bases between the germline ends. Germline CDR1 and CDR2: LGHDT and YNNKEL (reference sequence).

This chain joins TRBV6-5 and TRBJ2-7, with a possible D match to TRBD2 (6 bases). With 8 bases removed from V and 3 bases from J, the gap between germline ends came to 20 bases. CDR3 length: 15 amino acids. Germline V CDR1 and CDR2: MNHEY, SVGAGI. The CDR3 nucleotides are TGTGCCAGCGTTCGGGACGGAGGGATTTTCTACGAGCAGTACTTC. Amino acid sequence: CASVRDGGIFYEQYF.

The J gene is TRBJ2-2, the V gene TRBV9; TRBD2 agrees at 12 bases. CDR1 and CDR2 (germline): SGDLS, YYNGEE. Unmatched junction bases numbered 4, after V lost 1 base and J lost 0 bases. This CDR3 spans 18 amino acids. The CDR3 spells CASSVLAGGTANTGELFF. The CDR3 DNA reads TGTGCCAGCAGCGTACTAGCGGGGGGGACCGCGAACACCGGGGAGCTGTTTTTT. The full variable domain, in which reference TRBV9 and TRBJ2-2 provide the parts outside the CDR3, is DSGVTQTPKHLITATGQRVTLRCSPRSGDLSVYWYQQSLDQGLQFLIQYYNGEERAKGNILERFSAQQFPDLHSELNLSSLELGDSALYFCASSVLAGGTANTGELFFGEGSRLTVL.

The rearrangement links TRBV21-1 to TRBJ1-1. TRBV21-1 is a listed pseudogene. The CDR3 is made up of 15 amino acids. The CDR3 DNA is TGTGCCACCAACGGGGAGGGGACAAAGAACACTGAAGCTTTCTTT. Translated, it gives CATNGEGTKNTEAFF.

This rearrangement joins TRBV19 to TRBJ2-7; tentatively, D is TRBD1 (5 bases). The CDR3 has 13 residues. From germline, CDR1 is LNHDA and CDR2 SQIVND (reference sequence). Between the trimmed V and J ends, which lost 4 bases and 3 bases, there was a span of 10 bases. CDR3 in amino acids: CASSRSQGYEQYF. CDR3 in DNA: TGTGCCAGTAGTAGGAGTCAGGGCTACGAGCAGTACTTC.

The J gene is TRBJ1-4, the V gene TRBV12-3 or TRBV12-4, with D possibly being TRBD1 (5 bases). The CDR3 is made up of 11 amino acids. Deletions cut 6 bases from V and 15 bases from J, with 14 bases between. In nucleotides, the CDR3 is TGTGCCAGCAGCCTCCGGACATCGGTGTTTTTT. It yields the protein CASSLRTSVFF.

This sequence joins TRBV19 and TRBJ2-4, with a possible D match to TRBD2 (6 bases). This CDR3 comprises 15 residues. V lost 4 bases to trimming and J lost 1 base, with 11 bases between them. Germline CDR1 reads LNHDA; CDR2 reads SQIVND (reference sequence). CDR3 bases: TGTGCCAGTAGTACTGGCGCGGGGGCCAAAAACATTCAGTACTTC. It is translated as CASSTGAGAKNIQYF.

This rearrangement joins TRBV5-1 to TRBJ2-3; tentatively, D is TRBD1 or TRBD2 (5 bases each). Trimming removed 1 base at V and 5 bases at J, with 11 bases between. Germline assignment: CDR1 SGHRS and CDR2 YFSETQ. The CDR3 consists of 14 residues. In DNA form, the CDR3 reads TGCGCCAGCAGCTTGAGGCTGGGGGAAGATACGCAGTATTTT. It specifies CASSLRLGEDTQYF.

The chain links TRBV28 to TRBJ2-7, with D uncertain. Germline V lookup: CDR1 MDHEN, CDR2 SYDVKM. V shed 7 bases and J shed 2 bases, with 18 bases lying between them. The CDR3 totals 15 residues. The CDR3 spells CASTPPASMTYEQYF. In nucleotides, the CDR3 is TGTGCCAGCACTCCCCCCGCCAGCATGACCTACGAGCAGTACTTC. The full variable domain, in which reference TRBV28 and TRBJ2-7 provide the parts outside the CDR3, is DVKVTQSSRYLVKRTGEKVFLECVQDMDHENMFWYRQDPGLGLRLIYFSYDVKMKEKGDIPEGYSVSREKKERFSLILESASTNQTSMYLCASTPPASMTYEQYFGPGTRLTVT.